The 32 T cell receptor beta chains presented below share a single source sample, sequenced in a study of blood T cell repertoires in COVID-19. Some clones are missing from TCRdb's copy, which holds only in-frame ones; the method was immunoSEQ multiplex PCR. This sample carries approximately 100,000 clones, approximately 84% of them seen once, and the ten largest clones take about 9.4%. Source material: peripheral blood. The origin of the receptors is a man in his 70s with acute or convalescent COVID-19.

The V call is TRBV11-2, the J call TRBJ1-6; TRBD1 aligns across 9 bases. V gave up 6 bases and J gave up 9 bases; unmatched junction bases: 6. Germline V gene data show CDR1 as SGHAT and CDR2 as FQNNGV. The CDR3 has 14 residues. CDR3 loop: CASRQQGAGSPLHF. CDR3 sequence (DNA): TGTGCCAGCAGACAACAGGGGGCGGGTTCACCCCTCCACTTT.

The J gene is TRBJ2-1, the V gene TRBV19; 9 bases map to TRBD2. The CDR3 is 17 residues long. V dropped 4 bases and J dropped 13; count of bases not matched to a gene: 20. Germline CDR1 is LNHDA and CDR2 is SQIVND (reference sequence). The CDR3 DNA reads TGTGCCAGTAGTAAGCCCCCCCAGCGGGGGGTCCCTCGGGGACAGTTCTTC. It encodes CASSKPPQRGVPRGQFF.

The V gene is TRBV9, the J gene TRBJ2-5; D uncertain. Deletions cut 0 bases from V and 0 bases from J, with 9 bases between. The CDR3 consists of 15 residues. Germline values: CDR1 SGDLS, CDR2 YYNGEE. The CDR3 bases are TGTGCCAGCAGCGTAGAGTGGGCAGACCAAGAGACCCAGTACTTC. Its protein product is CASSVEWADQETQYF.

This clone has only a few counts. The CDR3 loop is CASKGLAGSSDTQYF. CDR3 DNA: TGTGCCAGCAAGGGACTAGCGGGGAGTTCAGATACGCAGTATTTT. The chain couples TRBV2 to TRBJ2-3, with TRBD2 matching 13 bases. Germline V lookup: CDR1 SNHLY, CDR2 FYNNEI. The CDR3 contains 15 residues. After removal of 7 bases from V and 4 bases from J, the junction contained 5 bases not matched to a gene.

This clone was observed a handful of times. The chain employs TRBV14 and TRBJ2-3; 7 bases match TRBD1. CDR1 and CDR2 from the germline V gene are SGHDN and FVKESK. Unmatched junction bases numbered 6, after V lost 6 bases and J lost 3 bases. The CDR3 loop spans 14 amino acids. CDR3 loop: CASSLGQETDTQYF. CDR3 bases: TGTGCCAGCAGTCTTGGACAGGAAACAGATACGCAGTATTTT. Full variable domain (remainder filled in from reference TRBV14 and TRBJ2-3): EAGVTQFPSHSVIEKGQTVTLRCDPISGHDNLYWYRRVMGKEIKFLLHFVKESKQDESGMPNNRFLAERTGGTYSTLKVQPAELEDSGVYFCASSLGQETDTQYFGPGTRLTVL.

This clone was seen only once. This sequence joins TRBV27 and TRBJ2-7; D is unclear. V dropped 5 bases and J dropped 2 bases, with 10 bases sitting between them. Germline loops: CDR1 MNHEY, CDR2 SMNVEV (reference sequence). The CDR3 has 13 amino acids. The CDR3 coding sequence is TGTGCCAGCAGTCGGCAGGTGACCTACGAGCAGTACTTC. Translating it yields CASSRQVTYEQYF.

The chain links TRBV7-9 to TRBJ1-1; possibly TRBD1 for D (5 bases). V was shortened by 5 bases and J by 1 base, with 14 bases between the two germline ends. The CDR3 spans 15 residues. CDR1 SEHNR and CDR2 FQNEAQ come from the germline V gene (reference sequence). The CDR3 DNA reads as TGTGCCAGCAGCCCGCGTCCTGACAGGAACACTGAAGCTTTCTTT. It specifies CASSPRPDRNTEAFF.

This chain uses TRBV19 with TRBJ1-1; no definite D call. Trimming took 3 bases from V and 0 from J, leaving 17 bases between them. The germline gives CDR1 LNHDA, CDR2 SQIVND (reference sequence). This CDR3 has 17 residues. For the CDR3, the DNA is TGTGCCAGTAGTATCGGGCGGCCCCGGGATATGAACACTGAAGCTTTCTTT. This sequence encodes CASSIGRPRDMNTEAFF.

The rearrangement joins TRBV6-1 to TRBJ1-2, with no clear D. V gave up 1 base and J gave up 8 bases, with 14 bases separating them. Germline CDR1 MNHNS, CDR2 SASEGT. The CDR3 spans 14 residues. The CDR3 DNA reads TGTGCCAGCAGTGAAGTAGGCAGTGCCGGGGGCTACACCTTC. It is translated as CASSEVGSAGGYTF.

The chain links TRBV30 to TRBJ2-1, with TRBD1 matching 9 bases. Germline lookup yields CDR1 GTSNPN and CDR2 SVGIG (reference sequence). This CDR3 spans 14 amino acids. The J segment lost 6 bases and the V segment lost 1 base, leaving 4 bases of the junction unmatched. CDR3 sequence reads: CAWSGTGGGNEQFF. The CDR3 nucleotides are TGTGCCTGGAGTGGCACAGGGGGCGGCAATGAGCAGTTCTTC.

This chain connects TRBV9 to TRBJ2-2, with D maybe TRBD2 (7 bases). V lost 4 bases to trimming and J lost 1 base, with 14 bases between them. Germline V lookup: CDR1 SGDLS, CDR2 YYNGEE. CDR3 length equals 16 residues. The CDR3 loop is CASSPRGGGNTGELFF. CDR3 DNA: TGTGCCAGCAGCCCCCGGGGAGGGGGGAACACCGGGGAGCTGTTTTTT.

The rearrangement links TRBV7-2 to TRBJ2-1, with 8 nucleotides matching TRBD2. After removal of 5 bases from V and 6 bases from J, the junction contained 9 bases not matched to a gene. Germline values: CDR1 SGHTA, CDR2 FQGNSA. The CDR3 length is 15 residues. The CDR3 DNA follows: TGTGCCAGCAGCCAACTAGCGGACCCAGGCAATGAGCAGTTCTTC. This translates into CASSQLADPGNEQFF.

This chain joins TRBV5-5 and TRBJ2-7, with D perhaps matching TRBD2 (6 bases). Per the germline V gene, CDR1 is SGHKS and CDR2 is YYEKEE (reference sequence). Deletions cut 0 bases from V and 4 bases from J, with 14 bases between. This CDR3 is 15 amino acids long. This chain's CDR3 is CASSLEGLPPYEQYF. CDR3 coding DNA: TGTGCCAGCAGCTTGGAGGGACTGCCTCCGTACGAGCAGTACTTC. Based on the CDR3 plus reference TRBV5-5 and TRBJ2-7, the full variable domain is DAGVTQSPTHLIKTRGQQVTLRCSPISGHKSVSWYQQVLGQGPQFIFQYYEKEERGRGNFPDRFSARQFPNYSSELNVNALLLGDSALYLCASSLEGLPPYEQYFGPGTRLTVT.

CDR3 protein: CASSPRTSGSSYNEQFF. The DNA of the CDR3 is TGTGCCAGCAGCCCCCGGACTAGCGGGAGCTCCTACAATGAGCAGTTCTTC. The chain has TRBV9 and TRBJ2-1; 13 bases match TRBD2. Germline trimming cut 4 bases from V and 0 bases from J; bases unmatched to any gene: 4. There are 17 residues in the CDR3. Germline CDR1 SGDLS, CDR2 YYNGEE.

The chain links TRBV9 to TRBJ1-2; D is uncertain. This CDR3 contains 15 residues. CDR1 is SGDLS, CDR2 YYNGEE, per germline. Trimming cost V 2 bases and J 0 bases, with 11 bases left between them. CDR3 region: CASSVKPGTNYGYTF. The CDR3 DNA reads TGTGCCAGCAGCGTCAAACCGGGAACTAACTATGGCTACACCTTC. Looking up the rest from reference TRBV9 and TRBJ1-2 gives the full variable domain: DSGVTQTPKHLITATGQRVTLRCSPRSGDLSVYWYQQSLDQGLQFLIQYYNGEERAKGNILERFSAQQFPDLHSELNLSSLELGDSALYFCASSVKPGTNYGYTFGSGTRLTVV.

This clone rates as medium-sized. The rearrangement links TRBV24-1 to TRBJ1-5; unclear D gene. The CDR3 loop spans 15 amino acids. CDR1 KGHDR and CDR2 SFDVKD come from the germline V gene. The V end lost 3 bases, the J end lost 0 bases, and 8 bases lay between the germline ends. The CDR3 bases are TGTGCCACCAGTGATCCTAGGCATAGCAATCAGCCCCAGCATTTT. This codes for CATSDPRHSNQPQHF.

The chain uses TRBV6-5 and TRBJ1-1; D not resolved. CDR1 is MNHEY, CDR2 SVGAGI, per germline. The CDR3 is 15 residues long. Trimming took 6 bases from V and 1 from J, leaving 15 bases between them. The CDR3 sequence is CASSPFPAGNTEAFF. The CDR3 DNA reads TGTGCCAGCAGCCCATTCCCGGCGGGGAACACTGAAGCTTTCTTT.

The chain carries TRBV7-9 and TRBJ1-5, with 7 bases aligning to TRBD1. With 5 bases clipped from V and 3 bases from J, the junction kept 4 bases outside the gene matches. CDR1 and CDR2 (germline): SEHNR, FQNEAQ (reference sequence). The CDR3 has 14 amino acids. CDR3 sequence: CASSAGTDNQPQHF. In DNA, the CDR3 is TGTGCCAGCAGCGCCGGGACAGACAATCAGCCCCAGCATTTT.

Here the CDR3 reads CATSDPGTSHNEQFF. The CDR3 DNA sequence: TGTGCCACCAGTGATCCGGGGACTAGCCACAATGAGCAGTTCTTC. The genes are TRBV24-1 and TRBJ2-1; 9 bases are shared with TRBD2. With 3 bases clipped from V and 5 bases from J, the junction kept 4 bases outside the gene matches. This CDR3 region has 15 residues. Germline V lookup: CDR1 KGHDR, CDR2 SFDVKD.

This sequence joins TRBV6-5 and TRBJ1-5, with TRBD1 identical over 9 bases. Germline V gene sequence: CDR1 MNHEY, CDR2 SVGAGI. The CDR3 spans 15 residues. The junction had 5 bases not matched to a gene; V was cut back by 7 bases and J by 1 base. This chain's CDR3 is CASIRGQGSNQPQHF. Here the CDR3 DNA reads TGTGCCAGCATTCGCGGACAGGGGAGCAATCAGCCCCAGCATTTT.

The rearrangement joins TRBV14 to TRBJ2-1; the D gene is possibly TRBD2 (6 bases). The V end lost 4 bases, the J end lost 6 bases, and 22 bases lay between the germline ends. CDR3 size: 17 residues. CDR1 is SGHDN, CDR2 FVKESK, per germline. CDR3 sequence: CASSLGWVGSLFNEQFF. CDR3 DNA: TGTGCCAGCAGCCTCGGATGGGTCGGGAGTTTGTTCAATGAGCAGTTCTTC.

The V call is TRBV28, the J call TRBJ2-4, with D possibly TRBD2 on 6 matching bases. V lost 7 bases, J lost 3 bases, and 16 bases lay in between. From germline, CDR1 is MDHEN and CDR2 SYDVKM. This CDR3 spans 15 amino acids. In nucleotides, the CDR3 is TGTGCCAGCAACGCGGGAAGTGGGGGCAAAAACATTCAGTACTTC. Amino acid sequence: CASNAGSGGKNIQYF.

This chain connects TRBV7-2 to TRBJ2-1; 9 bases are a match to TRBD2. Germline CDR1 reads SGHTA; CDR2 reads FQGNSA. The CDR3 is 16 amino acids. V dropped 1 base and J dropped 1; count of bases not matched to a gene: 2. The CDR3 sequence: CASSLGSGGSYNEQFF. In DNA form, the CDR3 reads TGTGCCAGCAGCTTAGGTAGCGGGGGATCCTACAATGAGCAGTTCTTC.

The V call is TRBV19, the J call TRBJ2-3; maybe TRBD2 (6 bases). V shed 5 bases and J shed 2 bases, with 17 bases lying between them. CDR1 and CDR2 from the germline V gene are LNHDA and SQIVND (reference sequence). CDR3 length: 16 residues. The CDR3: CASSDRTGLNTDTQYF. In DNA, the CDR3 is TGTGCCAGTAGTGACAGAACGGGACTCAACACAGATACGCAGTATTTT.

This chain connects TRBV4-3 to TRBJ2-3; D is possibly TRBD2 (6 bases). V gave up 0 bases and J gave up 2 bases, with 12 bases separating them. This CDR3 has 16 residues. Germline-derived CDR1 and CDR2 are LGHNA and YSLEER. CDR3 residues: CASSQEDSGLTDTQYF. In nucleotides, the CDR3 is TGCGCCAGCAGCCAAGAGGATAGCGGCCTCACAGATACGCAGTATTTT.

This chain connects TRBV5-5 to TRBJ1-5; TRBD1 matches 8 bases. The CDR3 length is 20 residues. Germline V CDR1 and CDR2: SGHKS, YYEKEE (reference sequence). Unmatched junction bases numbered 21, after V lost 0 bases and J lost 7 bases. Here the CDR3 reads CASSLAVLGSRDRWKQPQHF. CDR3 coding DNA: TGTGCCAGCAGCTTGGCCGTACTGGGGAGTCGGGACAGGTGGAAACAGCCCCAGCATTTT.

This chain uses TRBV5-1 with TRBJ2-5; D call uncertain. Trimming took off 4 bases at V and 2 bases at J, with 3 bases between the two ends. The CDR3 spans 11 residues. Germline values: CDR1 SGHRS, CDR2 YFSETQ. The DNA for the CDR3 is TGCGCCAGCAGCCAACAAGAGACCCAGTACTTC. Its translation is CASSQQETQYF.

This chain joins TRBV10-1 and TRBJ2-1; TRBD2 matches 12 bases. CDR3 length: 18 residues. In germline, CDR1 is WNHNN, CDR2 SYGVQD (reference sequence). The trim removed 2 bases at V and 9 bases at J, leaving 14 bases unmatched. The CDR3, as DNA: TGCGCCAGCAGTGAGGCCCTCTGTTCTAGCGGGAGGGGGAGTGAGCAGTTCTTC. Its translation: CASSEALCSSGRGSEQFF.

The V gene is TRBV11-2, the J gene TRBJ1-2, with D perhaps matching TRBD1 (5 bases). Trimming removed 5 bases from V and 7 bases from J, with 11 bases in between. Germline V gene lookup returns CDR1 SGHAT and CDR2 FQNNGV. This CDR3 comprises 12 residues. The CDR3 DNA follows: TGTGCCAGCAGCATAACAGGACGTGGCTACACCTTC. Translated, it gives CASSITGRGYTF.

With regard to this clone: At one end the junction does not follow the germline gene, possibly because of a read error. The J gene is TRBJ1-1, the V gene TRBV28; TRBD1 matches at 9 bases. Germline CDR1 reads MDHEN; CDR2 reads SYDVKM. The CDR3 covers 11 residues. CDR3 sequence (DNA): TGTGCCAGCAGACAGGGGGCGCGGGGGGAATTT. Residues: CASRQGARGEF.

In DNA form, the CDR3 reads TGTGCCAGCAGTTATATACTAGCGGGAGTCCAAAATGAGCAGTTCTTC. Amino acids: CASSYILAGVQNEQFF. The chain joins TRBV6-5 to TRBJ2-1; 11 bases are shared with TRBD2. The CDR3 spans 16 residues. Germline CDR1 MNHEY, CDR2 SVGAGI. The junction had 8 bases not matched to a gene; V was cut back by 3 bases and J by 7 bases.

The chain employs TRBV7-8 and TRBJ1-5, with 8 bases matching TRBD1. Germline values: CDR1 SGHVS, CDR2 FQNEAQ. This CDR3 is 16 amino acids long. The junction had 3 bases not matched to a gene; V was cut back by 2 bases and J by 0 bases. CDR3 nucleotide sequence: TGTGCCAGCAGCTTATCCGGACAGGGTAGCAATCAGCCCCAGCATTTT. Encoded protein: CASSLSGQGSNQPQHF.